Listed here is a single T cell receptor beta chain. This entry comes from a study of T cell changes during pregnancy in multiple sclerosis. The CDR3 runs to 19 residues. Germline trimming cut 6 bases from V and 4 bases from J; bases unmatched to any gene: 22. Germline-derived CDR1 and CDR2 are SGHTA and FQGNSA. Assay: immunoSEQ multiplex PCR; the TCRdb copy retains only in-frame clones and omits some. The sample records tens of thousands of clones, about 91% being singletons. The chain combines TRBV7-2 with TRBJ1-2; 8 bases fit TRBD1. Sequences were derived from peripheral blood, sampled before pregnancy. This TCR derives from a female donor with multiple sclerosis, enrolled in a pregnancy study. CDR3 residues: CASRPPQGRAGGEFYGYTF. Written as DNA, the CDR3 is TGTGCCAGCAGACCCCCCCAGGGTAGAGCAGGGGGCGAATTCTATGGCTACACCTTC.